This T cell receptor beta chain stems from a study of beta chain features in type 1 diabetes. Study results and caveats: In all four CD4+ subsets, TCRB CDR3 length was significantly, moderately reduced in type 1 diabetes.

CDR1 SGHTA and CDR2 FQGNSA come from the germline V gene. V was cut by 5 bases and J by 8 bases, with 12 bases left in between. The CDR3 contains 13 residues. In regard to this clone: Its target is unknown.

The sequenced template was cDNA made from the entire isolated RNA. Millions of reads was the average for naive, central memory and regulatory T cell samples. Assay used: immunoSEQ multiplex PCR; TCRdb lists only in-frame clones, some missing. In the table there are around 710,000 clones, around an eighth of which are singletons. CD4+ naive, central memory, regulatory and stem cell-like memory subsets were isolated by sorting on CD45RO/CCR7/CD25/CD127/CD95/CD27. This TCR was sampled from a man under 40 with type 1 diabetes. The sequenced sample consisted of naive CD4+ T cells from blood. V is TRBV7-2 and J is TRBJ2-2; D gene uncertain. CDR3 region: CASSVWSQGELFF. The CDR3 nucleotides read TGTGCCAGCAGCGTTTGGTCTCAGGGGGAGCTGTTTTTT.